The next 9 T cell receptor beta chains were all read from a single sample in a study of radiotherapy plus CTLA-4 blockade in lung cancer. TCRdb's table, derived via immunoSEQ multiplex PCR, lists solely in-frame clones and lacks some. The table shows some 34,000 clones, with about two thirds occurring only once. The material was peripheral blood, obtained from a patient treated with radiotherapy plus ipilimumab. These receptors all stem from a human donor with non-small cell lung cancer who had stable disease on radiotherapy plus ipilimumab.

This clone was found a few times. V gene TRBV19 combines with J gene TRBJ2-5, with TRBD1 matching over 7 bases. Germline lookup yields CDR1 LNHDA and CDR2 SQIVND (reference sequence). The CDR3 consists of 16 residues. V lost 4 bases to trimming and J lost 5 bases; unmatched junction nucleotides: 13. The CDR3 nucleotides are TGTGCCAGTAGTACACAGTCGACAGGGTCTAGGGAGACCCAGTACTTC. Its protein is CASSTQSTGSRETQYF.

V usage is TRBV7-2 and J usage is TRBJ2-7; 10 nucleotides agree with TRBD1. Germline V lookup: CDR1 SGHTA, CDR2 FQGNSA. J was trimmed by 2 bases and V by 7 bases; bases with no gene match: 5. The CDR3 has 14 amino acids. CDR3 sequence reads: CASTRTGGAYEQYF. DNA of the CDR3: TGTGCCAGCACCAGGACAGGGGGAGCCTACGAGCAGTACTTC.

CDR3 protein: CASSLFGTGRWKGYTF. Here the CDR3 DNA reads TGTGCCAGCAGTTTATTCGGGACAGGGAGATGGAAGGGCTACACCTTC. V gene TRBV28 combines with J gene TRBJ1-2, with TRBD1 matching over 9 bases. Germline V lookup: CDR1 MDHEN, CDR2 SYDVKM. The CDR3 is 16 residues long. V dropped 1 base and J dropped 8; count of bases not matched to a gene: 11.

V is TRBV19 and J is TRBJ2-5, with D perhaps TRBD1 (6 bases). Germline assignment: CDR1 LNHDA and CDR2 SQIVND (reference sequence). Trimming shortened V by 7 bases and J by 5 bases, and 20 bases separated the two germline ends. This CDR3 contains 15 residues. CDR3 protein: CASTPVPGHGETQYF. The CDR3 region has the DNA TGTGCCAGTACTCCAGTCCCGGGACACGGGGAGACCCAGTACTTC.

The chain joins TRBV19 to TRBJ2-7; TRBD2 is a possible D gene (5 bases). Germline CDR1 LNHDA, CDR2 SQIVND (reference sequence). This CDR3 is 13 amino acids long. V was pared by 4 bases and J by 3 bases, with 10 bases between. Here the CDR3 reads CASSSERSYEQYF. As DNA, the CDR3 is TGTGCCAGTAGTAGCGAGCGGAGCTACGAGCAGTACTTC. Combining the CDR3 with reference TRBV19 and TRBJ2-7 gives the whole variable domain DGGITQSPKYLFRKEGQNVTLSCEQNLNHDAMYWYRQDPGQGLRLIYYSQIVNDFQKGDIAEGYSVSREKKESFPLTVTSAQKNPTAFYLCASSSERSYEQYFGPGTRLTVT.

This chain joins TRBV5-6 and TRBJ2-3, with TRBD1 as a possible D gene (5 bases). V was clipped by 4 bases and J by 4 bases, with 19 bases between them. Germline CDR1 reads SGHDT; CDR2 reads YYEEEE. The CDR3 runs to 16 residues. In nucleotides, the CDR3 is TGTGCCAGCAGCACCCAAGTGGCAGGGAAGGCAGATACGCAGTATTTT. Encoded protein: CASSTQVAGKADTQYF.

V and J are TRBV11-2 and TRBJ2-3; possibly TRBD2 for D (6 bases). The CDR3 is 16 residues long. CDR1 SGHAT and CDR2 FQNNGV come from the germline V gene. With 1 base removed from V and 0 bases from J, the gap between germline ends came to 11 bases. CDR3 DNA: TGTGCCAGCAGCTTAGGTGGGGCGGGAAGCACAGATACGCAGTATTTT. The encoded protein is CASSLGGAGSTDTQYF.

The chain employs TRBV5-1 and TRBJ2-7, with 7 bases identical to TRBD1. Germline values: CDR1 SGHRS, CDR2 YFSETQ. This CDR3 comprises 13 residues. V lost 7 bases and J lost 5; bases outside the gene matches: 9. The CDR3: CASHPGGGNEQYF. As DNA, the CDR3 is TGCGCCAGCCATCCAGGGGGTGGCAACGAGCAGTACTTC.

This sequence joins TRBV19 and TRBJ1-5; D gene unclear. Trimming pared 6 bases from V and 0 bases from J, leaving 3 bases between. There are 12 residues in the CDR3. In germline, CDR1 is LNHDA, CDR2 SQIVND (reference sequence). The CDR3 bases are TGTGCCAGTAGGTATAGCAATCAGCCCCAGCATTTT. It specifies CASRYSNQPQHF.